This TCR beta chain derives from a study of blood T cell repertoires in COVID-19. Study summary: The samples span acute and convalescent COVID-19 from the United States, Italy and Spain. From T cells, B-cell-depleted T cells, or PBMCs came the material, which was cDNA or gDNA.

V was clipped by 1 base and J by 1 base, with 7 bases between them. Germline CDR1 SEHNR, CDR2 FQNEAQ (reference sequence). The CDR3 is 14 amino acids. The assay was immunoSEQ multiplex PCR, and TCRdb's table has in-frame clones only and misses some. The table lists about 16,000 clones, under 85% of them singletons. The receptor was derived from a man aged 60-69 years with acute or convalescent COVID-19. The J gene is TRBJ2-5, the V gene TRBV7-9; D is uncertain. The sample comprised peripheral blood. The CDR3 nucleotides are TGTGCCAGCAGCTTAGATAGGAGCCAAGAGACCCAGTACTTC. Protein: CASSLDRSQETQYF.